This TCR beta chain was recorded in a study of CD8 T cells in ankylosing spondylitis. TCRdb re-called the 5' RACE reads through MiXCR, storing one row per CDR3 protein. The sample holds roughly 240,000 distinct CDR3 sequences, approximately 30% seen once. Trimming cost V 4 bases and J 5 bases, with 11 bases left between them. Germline V gives CDR1 ENHRY, CDR2 SYGVKD. The CDR3 contains 13 residues. The chain links TRBV10-3 to TRBJ2-5; D is unclear. The material sequenced was blood, either unsorted or a sorted T cell fraction (not recorded which). The sequence was obtained from a male donor with ankylosing spondylitis or in good health (not recorded which). Written as DNA, the CDR3 is TGTGCCATCAGTGGGATGCGAGTGGAGACCCAGTACTTC. This encodes CAISGMRVETQYF.